Following are 5 T cell receptor beta chains from one sample sequenced in a study of immune evolution from preneoplasia to lung adenocarcinoma. Measured with immunoSEQ multiplex PCR; TCRdb has only the in-frame clones, and not every one. The table includes approximately 10,000 clones, 77% detected once. Sequencing was performed on FFPE lung adenocarcinoma in situ tissue. These receptors originate from a person aged 55-80 years with lung adenocarcinoma.

This rearrangement joins TRBV30 to TRBJ1-4; D not resolved. Per germline, CDR1 GTSNPN and CDR2 SVGIG (reference sequence). The V gene lost 1 base and the J gene lost 3 bases, with 12 bases spanning the gap. The CDR3 length is 15 residues. Here the CDR3 DNA reads TGTGCCTGGAGTGGCGAGCCCCTAGCTAATGAAAAACTGTTTTTT. Residues: CAWSGEPLANEKLFF.

V is TRBV6-4 and J is TRBJ2-3, with D possibly being TRBD1 (6 bases). CDR1 is MRHNA, CDR2 SNTAGT, per germline. CDR3 size: 16 residues. Deletions cut 3 bases from V and 0 bases from J, with 13 bases between. CDR3 protein: CASSEGSGASTDTQYF. The CDR3 region has the DNA TGTGCCAGCAGTGAAGGGTCAGGGGCTAGCACAGATACGCAGTATTTT.

The chain recombines TRBV30 with TRBJ1-6, with TRBD1 as a possible D gene (5 bases). Germline CDR1 and CDR2: GTSNPN and SVGIG (reference sequence). There are 16 residues in the CDR3. The germline V and J ends were trimmed by 3 bases and 0 bases, with 12 bases remaining between them. CDR3 sequence: CAWRDTGSSYNSPLHF. The CDR3 region has the DNA TGTGCCTGGAGGGACACCGGGAGCTCCTATAATTCACCCCTCCACTTT.

The chain employs TRBV2 and TRBJ1-2; D remains ambiguous. Germline lookup yields CDR1 SNHLY and CDR2 FYNNEI. CDR3 size: 14 residues. V lost 4 bases, J lost 0 bases, and 9 bases lay in between. The CDR3 DNA is TGTGCCAGCAGTGCTTCGACCTCTAACTATGGCTACACCTTC. Translating it yields CASSASTSNYGYTF.

The chain carries TRBV5-1 and TRBJ2-3; possible D gene TRBD1, 5 bases. CDR1 SGHRS and CDR2 YFSETQ come from the germline V gene. The CDR3 covers 15 residues. V lost 0 bases to trimming and J lost 5 bases, with 13 bases between them. The CDR3 protein is CASSLDSTGLDTQYF. CDR3 DNA: TGCGCCAGCAGCTTGGATAGTACAGGTTTAGATACGCAGTATTTT.